Following are 23 T cell receptor beta chains from one sample sequenced in a study of blood T cells in healthy people across ages. The second PCR ran about 6 to 11 cycles with a sample-barcoded 5' primer and J-beta primers. TCRdb used MiXCR to reprocess the 5' RACE reads, holding one entry per CDR3 protein. The sample contains about 1.1 million distinct CDR3 sequences, 35% to 40% of which appear only once. The sample taken for sequencing was blood. The origin of the receptors is a man younger than 35 in good health.

The chain employs TRBV20-1 and TRBJ1-3; no firm D call. This CDR3 has 15 amino acids. Trimming left V 1 base short and J 0 bases short, with 10 bases between. The germline CDR1 and CDR2 sequences are DFQATT and SNEGSKA (reference sequence). The CDR3 sequence is CSARVPESSGNTIYF. CDR3 nucleotides: TGCAGTGCTAGAGTCCCGGAGAGCTCTGGAAACACCATATATTTT.

This clonotype was seen only once. The chain uses TRBV7-9 and TRBJ1-2; possibly TRBD1 for D (5 bases). Germline CDR1 SEHNR, CDR2 FQNEAQ (reference sequence). V lost 5 bases and J 10 bases, leaving 14 bases between the germline ends. The length of the CDR3 is 12 residues. The CDR3 spells CASSKDKVDYTF. CDR3 sequence (DNA): TGTGCCAGCAGCAAGGACAAGGTTGACTACACCTTC.

The chain recombines TRBV20-1 with TRBJ1-5; the D gene is possibly TRBD1 (6 bases). V dropped 3 bases and J dropped 7 bases, with 22 bases sitting between them. The CDR3 totals 16 residues. Looked up from germline, CDR1 is DFQATT and CDR2 is SNEGSKA (reference sequence). The chain's CDR3 is CSASPRGLSQYQPQHF. Written as DNA, the CDR3 is TGCAGTGCTAGTCCCCGGGGGCTTAGTCAATACCAGCCCCAGCATTTT.

This clonotype was counted between two and nine times. This chain connects TRBV7-9 to TRBJ1-1, with 8 bases matching TRBD1. Losses at the gene ends were 2 bases for V and 10 bases for J; bases not matched to a gene: 12. Germline CDR1 is SEHNR and CDR2 is FQNEAQ (reference sequence). The CDR3 length is 15 residues. In nucleotides, the CDR3 is TGTGCCAGCAGCTTAAAGAGCCAGGGGGCGCTTGGAGCTTTCTTT. Encoded protein: CASSLKSQGALGAFF.

A few counts support this clonotype. J is TRBJ1-2 and V is TRBV6-5, with a possible D match to TRBD1 (5 bases). CDR1 is MNHEY and CDR2 is SVGAGI in the germline V gene. Trimming shortened V by 0 bases and J by 3 bases, and 14 bases separated the two germline ends. The CDR3 consists of 16 residues. For the CDR3, the DNA is TGTGCCAGCAGTTACTCGAAGACATGGGACTACTATGGCTACACCTTC. Protein sequence: CASSYSKTWDYYGYTF.

The genes are TRBV4-1 and TRBJ2-1; D ambiguous. Germline loops: CDR1 MGHRA, CDR2 YSYEKL. The CDR3 loop spans 14 amino acids. Trimming took off 0 bases at V and 5 bases at J, with 8 bases between the two ends. The CDR3 nucleotides are TGCGCCAGCAGCCAAGAAGGAAAGGACAATGAGCAGTTCTTC. Residues: CASSQEGKDNEQFF.

The chain combines TRBV18 with TRBJ1-1, with D tentatively TRBD1 (6 bases). The germline V gene has CDR1 KGHSH and CDR2 LQKENI. V gave up 3 bases and J gave up 0 bases, with 14 bases separating them. This CDR3 has 16 residues. Here the CDR3 DNA reads TGTGCCAGCTCACCCCGACAGGATGCTATGAACACTGAAGCTTTCTTT. This codes for CASSPRQDAMNTEAFF. Combining the CDR3 with reference TRBV18 and TRBJ1-1 gives the whole variable domain NAGVMQNPRHLVRRRGQEARLRCSPMKGHSHVYWYRQLPEEGLKFMVYLQKENIIDESGMPKERFSAEFPKEGPSILRIQQVVRGDSAAYFCASSPRQDAMNTEAFFGQGTRLTVV.

The V call is TRBV4-1, the J call TRBJ1-2, with D possibly matching TRBD1 (5 bases). This CDR3 spans 13 amino acids. V lost 0 bases to trimming and J lost 10 bases, with 12 bases between them. CDR1 MGHRA and CDR2 YSYEKL come from the germline V gene. CDR3 in amino acids: CASSQESGGDYTF. Here the CDR3 DNA reads TGCGCCAGCAGCCAAGAATCGGGGGGTGACTACACCTTC.

This clonotype has just a few counts. V and J are TRBV4-3 and TRBJ2-1; D unclear. The J call may be mistaken, given a closer DNA end match to TRBJ2-7. The CDR3 length is 14 residues. Germline V gene sequence: CDR1 LGHNA, CDR2 YSLEER. CDR3 sequence: CASSQGFSYNEQYF. The CDR3 DNA follows: TGCGCCAGCAGCCAAGGATTCTCCTACAATGAGCAGTACTTC.

V gene TRBV7-9 combines with J gene TRBJ2-7; D perhaps matches TRBD1 (5 bases). CDR1 is SEHNR and CDR2 is FQNEAQ in the germline V gene (reference sequence). The CDR3 totals 14 residues. V lost 5 bases to trimming and J lost 2 bases, with 13 bases between them. The CDR3 DNA follows: TGTGCCAGCAGCCCAAGGACAAGGACCTACGAGCAGTACTTC. Its translation: CASSPRTRTYEQYF.

The chain joins TRBV6-5 to TRBJ2-1; TRBD1 matches 8 bases. The J segment lost 8 bases and the V segment lost 5 bases, leaving 5 bases of the junction unmatched. CDR3 size: 13 residues. Germline loops: CDR1 MNHEY, CDR2 SVGAGI. The CDR3 spells CASSDRQGHEQFF. CDR3 nucleotides: TGTGCCAGCAGTGACCGACAGGGGCATGAGCAGTTCTTC.

Details on this clonotype: A junction boundary mismatches the germline segment, possibly from a read error. The V and J genes are TRBV12-3 or TRBV12-4 and TRBJ2-1; 7 positions match TRBD1. The CDR3 runs to 18 residues. The CDR3 DNA is TGTGCCGGCAGCCCTATCGACAGGGTCATGAGCTCCTACAATGAGCAGTTCTTC. It codes for CAGSPIDRVMSSYNEQFF.

V and J are TRBV28 and TRBJ1-2, with 10 bases lining up with TRBD1. Germline values: CDR1 MDHEN, CDR2 SYDVKM. There are 14 residues in the CDR3. V dropped 6 bases and J dropped 13; count of bases not matched to a gene: 14. CDR3 coding DNA: TGTGCCAGCAGAACCGGGACAGGGGCCGTTATTACCACCTTC. This codes for CASRTGTGAVITTF.

Only one count was recorded for this clonotype. This chain connects TRBV9 to TRBJ2-4; D may be TRBD1 (6 bases). The CDR3 has 16 residues. CDR1 and CDR2 from the germline V gene are SGDLS and YYNGEE. V was cut by 1 base and J by 13 bases, with 24 bases left in between. CDR3 sequence (DNA): TGTGCCAGCAGCGTATCGGGGACACAAATCGGGAATGAGCAGTACTTC. Its translation: CASSVSGTQIGNEQYF.

This clonotype has just a few counts. The chain uses TRBV6-1 and TRBJ2-3; unclear D gene. Trimming pared 3 bases from V and 2 bases from J, leaving 6 bases between. Germline CDR1 and CDR2: MNHNS and SASEGT. This CDR3 contains 13 residues. The CDR3 coding sequence is TGTGCCAGCAGTGACGCCCCCACAGATACGCAGTATTTT. This encodes CASSDAPTDTQYF.

The chain recombines TRBV20-1 with TRBJ1-5; 8 bases agree with TRBD1. The CDR3 contains 15 residues. The V gene's germline CDR1 is DFQATT and CDR2 SNEGSKA (reference sequence). Germline trimming cut 5 bases from V and 0 bases from J; bases unmatched to any gene: 6. CDR3 sequence reads: CSAPVQGDSNQPQHF. The CDR3 coding sequence is TGCAGTGCTCCTGTACAGGGGGATAGCAATCAGCCCCAGCATTTT.

The chain uses TRBV20-1 and TRBJ2-5, with 8 nucleotides matching TRBD1. V trimming: 6 bases; J trimming: 5 bases; junction bases outside the gene matches: 8. Looked up from germline, CDR1 is DFQATT and CDR2 is SNEGSKA (reference sequence). The CDR3 length is 13 residues. CDR3: CSALQGVTETQYF. The CDR3 nucleotides are TGCAGTGCATTACAGGGGGTTACTGAGACCCAGTACTTC.

This clonotype was counted a single time. The gene calls are TRBV30 and TRBJ1-2, with no clear D. The CDR3 contains 15 residues. CDR1 and CDR2 from the germline V gene are GTSNPN and SVGIG (reference sequence). Deletions cut 0 bases from V and 4 bases from J, with 15 bases between. The CDR3 bases are TGTGCCTGGAGTGTACGAGCGGATGGGAGCTATGGCTACACCTTC. Residues: CAWSVRADGSYGYTF.

This clonotype has a handful of counts. The chain is built from TRBV4-3 and TRBJ1-6, with D unresolved. The CDR3 consists of 15 residues. Trimming pared 1 base from V and 7 bases from J, leaving 11 bases between. Germline V gene sequence: CDR1 LGHNA, CDR2 YSLEER. This chain's CDR3 is CASSQVTDGNSPLHF. CDR3 in DNA: TGCGCCAGCAGCCAAGTTACAGACGGGAATTCACCCCTCCACTTT.

The chain is built from TRBV14 and TRBJ2-4, with D possibly being TRBD2 (6 bases). Germline-derived CDR1 and CDR2 are SGHDN and FVKESK. The V end was cut by 1 base, the J end by 5 bases, with 21 bases between. The CDR3 covers 18 residues. CDR3 coding DNA: TGTGCCAGCAGCCAAGTCCCATCCCGGGACTTGGGGGAAAACATTCAGTACTTC. Protein sequence: CASSQVPSRDLGENIQYF. The variable domain in full, with the rest retrieved from reference TRBV14 and TRBJ2-4, is EAGVTQFPSHSVIEKGQTVTLRCDPISGHDNLYWYRRVMGKEIKFLLHFVKESKQDESGMPNNRFLAERTGGTYSTLKVQPAELEDSGVYFCASSQVPSRDLGENIQYFGAGTRLSVL.

This clonotype was detected only a few times. The chain recombines TRBV2 with TRBJ2-7; no firm D call. CDR1 is SNHLY and CDR2 is FYNNEI in the germline V gene. Trimming pared 5 bases from V and 3 bases from J, leaving 14 bases between. CDR3 size: 14 residues. The CDR3 DNA reads as TGTGCCAGCAGTCCCCGAGTCACAAACTACGAGCAGTACTTC. It encodes CASSPRVTNYEQYF.

The chain has TRBV12-3 or TRBV12-4 and TRBJ2-1; D is unclear. The ends were cut back, 3 bases at V and 6 bases at J, with 9 bases in the middle. This CDR3 is built from 13 residues. CDR3 bases: TGTGCCAGCAGTTTCAGGCTCGGCAATGAGCAGTTCTTC. Amino acids: CASSFRLGNEQFF.

This clonotype was detected only a few times. The CDR3, as DNA: TGTGCCAGCAGCCAAGGCTGGACAAGCAATGAGCAGTTCTTC. This gives the protein CASSQGWTSNEQFF. This chain uses TRBV7-9 with TRBJ2-1, with D maybe TRBD1 (5 bases). The V end lost 5 bases, the J end lost 6 bases, and 14 bases lay between the germline ends. Per germline, CDR1 SEHNR and CDR2 FQNEAQ (reference sequence). The CDR3 is made up of 14 amino acids.